The rows below give T cell receptor beta chains drawn from one sample of a study of blood T cell repertoires in COVID-19. Libraries were prepared by immunoSEQ multiplex PCR; TCRdb keeps only in-frame clonotypes and omits some of them. Among 95,000 to 130,000 clones listed, less than 90% were seen once. The sequenced sample was peripheral blood. These receptors were obtained from a man between 25 and 39 years old with acute or convalescent COVID-19. Both conserved end residues are part of each CDR3. Fields, in order: CDR3 DNA, CDR3 protein, clone size, V gene, J gene, D gene. The D gene is left open where the match is weak. A clone size is listed for some rows: how often the clone was seen (once, few, many), or a class if it is expanded.

CDR3 DNA: TGTGCCAGCAGCTTAGGCTTCGGGACTAGCGGGGGGGCCTACAATGAGCAGTTCTTC
CDR3 protein: CASSLGFGTSGGAYNEQFF
clone size: .
V gene: TRBV7-9
J gene: TRBJ2-1
D gene: TRBD2

CDR3 DNA: TGTGCCAGCAGCTTACCCGGGGAGAACACTGAAGCTTTCTTT
CDR3 protein: CASSLPGENTEAFF
clone size: .
V gene: TRBV7-9
J gene: TRBJ1-1
D gene: .

CDR3 DNA: TGTGCCAGCAGTTTACAGCCGGGACAGGGTCACCAGCCCCAGCATTTT
CDR3 protein: CASSLQPGQGHQPQHF
clone size: .
V gene: TRBV27
J gene: TRBJ1-5
D gene: TRBD1

CDR3 DNA: TGTGCCAGCAGTTTAACCTTGGCTAGTTTATCCAATGAGCAGTTCTTC
CDR3 protein: CASSLTLASLSNEQFF
clone size: .
V gene: TRBV28
J gene: TRBJ2-1
D gene: .

CDR3 DNA: TGTGCCACTAGTCGGGACACCGGGGAGCTGTTTTTT
CDR3 protein: CATSRDTGELFF
clone size: .
V gene: TRBV12-3/TRBV12-4
J gene: TRBJ2-2
D gene: .

CDR3 DNA: TGTGCCAGCTCACTAATGAAACCAGGGACAGGGGCGAACACTGAAGCTTTCTTT
CDR3 protein: CASSLMKPGTGANTEAFF
clone size: few
V gene: TRBV18
J gene: TRBJ1-1
D gene: TRBD1

CDR3 DNA: TGTGCCAGCAGTGACTCGACTAGCGGGGGGGATACGCAGTATTTT
CDR3 protein: CASSDSTSGGDTQYF
clone size: .
V gene: TRBV6-4
J gene: TRBJ2-3
D gene: TRBD2

CDR3 DNA: TGTGCCAGCAGCCACCAGGGACTAAACTATGGCTACACCTTC
CDR3 protein: CASSHQGLNYGYTF
clone size: few
V gene: TRBV3-1/TRBV3-2
J gene: TRBJ1-2
D gene: .

CDR3 DNA: TGCGCCAGCAATCCCAAAGCTACAGACACAAGCTCTGGGGCCAACGTCCTGACTTTC
CDR3 protein: CASNPKATDTSSGANVLTF
clone size: .
V gene: TRBV23-1
J gene: TRBJ2-6
D gene: .

CDR3 DNA: TGTGCCAGCAGCCAAGGCCCCGGGAGCAATCAGCCCCAGCATTTT
CDR3 protein: CASSQGPGSNQPQHF
clone size: .
V gene: TRBV3-1/TRBV3-2
J gene: TRBJ1-5
D gene: .

CDR3 DNA: TGTGCCAGCAGCCCGCAGACAGGGGTGAACACTGAAGCTTTCTTT
CDR3 protein: CASSPQTGVNTEAFF
clone size: once
V gene: TRBV7-9
J gene: TRBJ1-1
D gene: TRBD1

CDR3 DNA: TGCGCCAGCAGCTTGGTTGGCAGAAACACTGAAGCTTTCTTT
CDR3 protein: CASSLVGRNTEAFF
clone size: .
V gene: TRBV5-1
J gene: TRBJ1-1
D gene: .

CDR3 DNA: TGCGCCAGCAGCCAAGCTCGACTAGCGTTAGCAGATACGCAGTATTTT
CDR3 protein: CASSQARLALADTQYF
clone size: .
V gene: TRBV4-1
J gene: TRBJ2-3
D gene: TRBD2

CDR3 DNA: TGCGCCAGCAGCCCGAACAGGGGAGTGAACACTGAAGCTTTCTTT
CDR3 protein: CASSPNRGVNTEAFF
clone size: .
V gene: TRBV5-1
J gene: TRBJ1-1
D gene: TRBD1

CDR3 DNA: TGTGCCAGCAGCCAAGGGCCTAGCGGGGAGTACGAGCAGTACTTC
CDR3 protein: CASSQGPSGEYEQYF
clone size: few
V gene: TRBV3-1/TRBV3-2
J gene: TRBJ2-7
D gene: TRBD2

CDR3 DNA: TGTGCCAGCAGCCAAGAATGGGGGCAGGGGGCGCTTGGCTACACCTTC
CDR3 protein: CASSQEWGQGALGYTF
clone size: .
V gene: TRBV3-1/TRBV3-2
J gene: TRBJ1-2
D gene: TRBD1

CDR3 DNA: TGCGCCAGCAGCACCGATCCACTAGCGGGGGGACATGAGCAGTTCTTC
CDR3 protein: CASSTDPLAGGHEQFF
clone size: .
V gene: TRBV5-1
J gene: TRBJ2-1
D gene: TRBD2